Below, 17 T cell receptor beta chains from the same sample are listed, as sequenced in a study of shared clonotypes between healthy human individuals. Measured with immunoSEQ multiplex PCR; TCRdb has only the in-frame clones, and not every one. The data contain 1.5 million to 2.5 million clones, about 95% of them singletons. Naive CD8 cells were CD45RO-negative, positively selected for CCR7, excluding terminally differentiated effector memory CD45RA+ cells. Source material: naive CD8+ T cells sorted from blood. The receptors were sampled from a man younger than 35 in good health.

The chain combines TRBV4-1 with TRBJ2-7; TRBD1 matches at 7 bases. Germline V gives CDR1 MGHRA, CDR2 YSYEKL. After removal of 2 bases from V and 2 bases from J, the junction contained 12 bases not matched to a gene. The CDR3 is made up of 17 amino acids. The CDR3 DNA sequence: TGCGCCAGCAGCCAACTTTACGCTCCGGGACAGCCCTACGAGCAGTACTTC. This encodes CASSQLYAPGQPYEQYF.

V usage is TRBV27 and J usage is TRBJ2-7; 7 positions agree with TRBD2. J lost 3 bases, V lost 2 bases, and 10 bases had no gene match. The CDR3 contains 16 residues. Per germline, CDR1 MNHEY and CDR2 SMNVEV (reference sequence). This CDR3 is CASSLVPQRGDYEQYF. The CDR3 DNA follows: TGTGCCAGCAGTTTAGTACCCCAGCGGGGAGACTACGAGCAGTACTTC.

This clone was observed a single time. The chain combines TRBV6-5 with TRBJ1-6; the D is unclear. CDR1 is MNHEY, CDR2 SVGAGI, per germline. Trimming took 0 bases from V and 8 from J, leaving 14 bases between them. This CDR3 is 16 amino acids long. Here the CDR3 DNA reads TGTGCCAGCAGTTACTCGAGAGGAGGGAAGGATTCACCCCTCCACTTT. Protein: CASSYSRGGKDSPLHF.

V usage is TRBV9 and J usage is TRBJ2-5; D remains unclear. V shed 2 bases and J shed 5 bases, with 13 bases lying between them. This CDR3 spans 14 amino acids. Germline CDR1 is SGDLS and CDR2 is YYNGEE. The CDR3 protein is CASSVSKVGETQYF. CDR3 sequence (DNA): TGTGCCAGCAGCGTTTCTAAGGTTGGGGAGACCCAGTACTTC. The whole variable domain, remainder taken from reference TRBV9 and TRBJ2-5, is DSGVTQTPKHLITATGQRVTLRCSPRSGDLSVYWYQQSLDQGLQFLIQYYNGEERAKGNILERFSAQQFPDLHSELNLSSLELGDSALYFCASSVSKVGETQYFGPGTRLLVL.

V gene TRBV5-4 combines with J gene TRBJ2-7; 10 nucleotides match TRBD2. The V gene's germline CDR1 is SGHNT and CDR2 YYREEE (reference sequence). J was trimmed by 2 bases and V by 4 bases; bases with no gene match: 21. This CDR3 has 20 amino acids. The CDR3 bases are TGTGCCAGCAGCCCGTTCCCGGGACTAGCGAGTCTCCAAATAGCCTACGAGCAGTACTTC. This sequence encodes CASSPFPGLASLQIAYEQYF.

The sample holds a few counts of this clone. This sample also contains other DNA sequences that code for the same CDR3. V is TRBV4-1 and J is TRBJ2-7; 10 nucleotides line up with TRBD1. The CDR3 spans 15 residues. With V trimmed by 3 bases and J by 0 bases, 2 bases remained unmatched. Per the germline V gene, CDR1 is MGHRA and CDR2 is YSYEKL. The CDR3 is CASSQGTGVSYEQYF. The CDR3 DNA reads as TGCGCCAGCAGCCAGGGGACAGGGGTCTCCTACGAGCAGTACTTC.

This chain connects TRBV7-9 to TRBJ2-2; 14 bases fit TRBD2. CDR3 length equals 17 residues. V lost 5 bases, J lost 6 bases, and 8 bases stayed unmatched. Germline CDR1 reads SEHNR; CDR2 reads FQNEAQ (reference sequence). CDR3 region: CASSKPGLAGGAGELFF. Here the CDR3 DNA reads TGTGCCAGCAGCAAACCCGGACTAGCGGGGGGCGCCGGGGAGCTGTTTTTT. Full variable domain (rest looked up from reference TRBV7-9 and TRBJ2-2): DTGVSQNPRHKITKRGQNVTFRCDPISEHNRLYWYRQTLGQGPEFLTYFQNEAQLEKSRLLSDRFSAERPKGSFSTLEIQRTEQGDSAMYLCASSKPGLAGGAGELFFGEGSRLTVL.

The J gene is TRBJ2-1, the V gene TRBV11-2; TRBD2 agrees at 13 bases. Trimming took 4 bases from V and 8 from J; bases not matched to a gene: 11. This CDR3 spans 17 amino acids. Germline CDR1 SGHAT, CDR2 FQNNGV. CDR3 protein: CASSSRPGTSGIYEQFF. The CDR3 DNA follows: TGTGCCAGCAGCTCCCGGCCCGGGACTAGCGGGATTTATGAGCAGTTCTTC.

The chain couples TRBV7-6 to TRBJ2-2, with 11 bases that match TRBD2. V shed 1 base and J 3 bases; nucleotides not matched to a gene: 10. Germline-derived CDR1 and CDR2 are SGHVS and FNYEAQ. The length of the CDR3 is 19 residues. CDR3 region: CASSLGSLAGGGDTGELFF. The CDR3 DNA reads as TGTGCCAGCAGCTTAGGGTCCCTAGCGGGAGGCGGGGACACCGGGGAGCTGTTTTTT.

The CDR3 loop is CASSQPTSDEQFF. The CDR3 coding sequence is TGCGCCAGCAGCCAACCCACTAGCGATGAGCAGTTCTTC. The chain carries TRBV4-1 and TRBJ2-1; 7 bases line up with TRBD2. The junction had 3 bases not matched to a gene; V was cut back by 2 bases and J by 8 bases. Per the germline V gene, CDR1 is MGHRA and CDR2 is YSYEKL. The CDR3 is made up of 13 amino acids.

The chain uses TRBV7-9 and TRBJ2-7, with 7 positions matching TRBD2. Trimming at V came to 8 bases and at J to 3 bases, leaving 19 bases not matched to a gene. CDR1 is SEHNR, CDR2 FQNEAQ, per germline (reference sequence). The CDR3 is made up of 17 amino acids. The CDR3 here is CASSTPSSAGLIYEQYF. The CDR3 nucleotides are TGTGCCAGCTCCACACCTAGCTCAGCGGGACTAATCTACGAGCAGTACTTC. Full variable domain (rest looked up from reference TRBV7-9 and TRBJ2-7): DTGVSQNPRHKITKRGQNVTFRCDPISEHNRLYWYRQTLGQGPEFLTYFQNEAQLEKSRLLSDRFSAERPKGSFSTLEIQRTEQGDSAMYLCASSTPSSAGLIYEQYFGPGTRLTVT.

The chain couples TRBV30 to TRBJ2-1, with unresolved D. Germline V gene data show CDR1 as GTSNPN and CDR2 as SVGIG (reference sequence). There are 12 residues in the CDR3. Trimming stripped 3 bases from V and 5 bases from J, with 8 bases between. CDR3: CAWSQFNNEQFF. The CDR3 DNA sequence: TGTGCCTGGAGCCAATTCAACAATGAGCAGTTCTTC.

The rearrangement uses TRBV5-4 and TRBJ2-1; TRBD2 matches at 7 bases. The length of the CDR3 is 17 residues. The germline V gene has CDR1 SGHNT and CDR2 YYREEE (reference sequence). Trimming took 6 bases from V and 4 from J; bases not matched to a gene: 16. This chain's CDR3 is CASTPEWASGIYNEQFF. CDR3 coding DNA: TGTGCCAGCACCCCCGAATGGGCAAGCGGGATTTACAATGAGCAGTTCTTC.

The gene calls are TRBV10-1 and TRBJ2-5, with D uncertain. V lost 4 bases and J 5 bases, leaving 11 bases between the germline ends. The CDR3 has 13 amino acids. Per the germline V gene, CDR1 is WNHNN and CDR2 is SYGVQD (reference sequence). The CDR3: CASSAWAGETQYF. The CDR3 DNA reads TGCGCCAGCAGTGCTTGGGCTGGGGAGACCCAGTACTTC.

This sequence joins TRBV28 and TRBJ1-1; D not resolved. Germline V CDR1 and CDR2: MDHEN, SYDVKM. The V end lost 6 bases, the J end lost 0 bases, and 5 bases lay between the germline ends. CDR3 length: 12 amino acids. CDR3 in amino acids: CASRVMNTEAFF. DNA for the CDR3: TGTGCCAGCAGAGTGATGAACACTGAAGCTTTCTTT.

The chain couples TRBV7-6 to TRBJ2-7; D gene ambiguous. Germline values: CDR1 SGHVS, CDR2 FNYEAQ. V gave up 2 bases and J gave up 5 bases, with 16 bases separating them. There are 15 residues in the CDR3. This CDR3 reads CASSLSPGGDNEQYF. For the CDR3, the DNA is TGTGCCAGCAGCTTATCGCCGGGCGGTGATAACGAGCAGTACTTC.

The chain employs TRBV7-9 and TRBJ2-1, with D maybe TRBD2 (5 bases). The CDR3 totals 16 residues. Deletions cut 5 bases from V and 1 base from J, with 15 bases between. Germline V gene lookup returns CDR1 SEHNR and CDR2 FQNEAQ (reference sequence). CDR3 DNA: TGTGCCAGCAGCCCAGGTGGGGAGAGTTCCTACAATGAGCAGTTCTTC. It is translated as CASSPGGESSYNEQFF.